This T cell receptor (beta chain) was documented in a study of tumor-infiltrating lymphocytes in primary liver carcinoma. Study-level background: The tumors, T1-T3 N0M0 lesions, were about 4.2 to 11 cm across. General study results and limits: Paired tumor-adjacent and tumor-blood samples overlapped less than tumor region pairs did. Blood fell significantly below tumors in its top-250-clone fraction (p = 0.039).

The study co-extracted DNA and RNA from around 20-30 mg of unsorted bulk tissue. Priming with a constant-region primer yielded TCR beta cDNA from roughly 490 ng total RNA. Three-round nested multiplex PCR performed with slightly modified ARM-PCR produced the TCR beta libraries. The first two PCR rounds used TRBV1-TRBV30 forward primers with a C-beta reverse primer, approximately 11 cycles each. One entry per CDR3 protein, called by TCRdb with MiXCR from the multiplex PCR reads. This sample has 100,000 or so distinct CDR3 sequences, with 80% to 85% found just once. The CDR3 extends over 16 amino acids. Germline CDR1 MNHNS, CDR2 SASEGT. This clonotype was seen a single time. What it binds is not known.

Source material: liver tumor tissue from sampling region 3. Subset indicated: tumor region T3, left-lateral pole. The clonotype comes from a man aged 40-49 years with primary liver carcinoma and hepatitis B virus infection. The chain recombines TRBV6-1 with TRBJ1-5, with D uncertain. TRBJ2-3 matches the DNA end more closely, so the J call is doubtful. This CDR3 reads CAGSGRLGLTYQPQYF. CDR3 in DNA: TGTGCCGGTAGTGGAAGATTGGGGTTGACCTATCAGCCCCAGTATTTT.